The 25 T cell receptor beta chains reported below all come from one sample, sequenced in a study of CD8+ T cells in alopecia areata. Isolated RNA was reverse transcribed into cDNA used as the sequencing template. The table came from immunoSEQ multiplex PCR; TCRdb's copy has only in-frame clones and leaves some out. There are around 200,000 clones in the sample; roughly 50% occur only once, and approximately 11% lies in the top ten. The treatment is: oral pan-JAK inhibitor, 5-10 mg twice daily. The starting material was CD8+ T cells sorted from blood, obtained at week 24, from a patient treated with tofacitinib. The receptor source for this set is a human donor with alopecia areata.

This clone was seen a single time. DNA of the CDR3: TGTGCCAGCAGTCTGAGTCCTTACGAGCAGTACTTC. Translating gives CASSLSPYEQYF. The rearrangement joins TRBV25-1 to TRBJ2-7; D unresolved. The V gene's germline CDR1 is MGHDK and CDR2 SYGVNS. V lost 5 bases, J lost 4 bases, and 9 bases lay in between. The CDR3 contains 12 residues.

The gene calls are TRBV4-3 and TRBJ1-1; TRBD1 might be the D (6 bases). CDR1 LGHNA and CDR2 YSLEER come from the germline V gene. Trimming left V 0 bases short and J 7 bases short, with 21 bases between. This CDR3 is 17 amino acids long. The CDR3 bases are TGCGCCAGCAGCCAAGATCGTTCTGGACAGTCATTATATGAAGCTTTCTTT. Translated, it gives CASSQDRSGQSLYEAFF.

CDR3 protein: CASSTTSGAPGELFF. The CDR3 DNA sequence: TGTGCCAGCAGCACAACTAGCGGGGCGCCCGGGGAGCTGTTTTTT. The chain recombines TRBV9 with TRBJ2-2; TRBD2 matches at 10 bases. The germline gives CDR1 SGDLS, CDR2 YYNGEE. There are 15 residues in the CDR3. The V segment lost 4 bases and the J segment 6 bases; nucleotides outside the gene matches: 6.

The chain recombines TRBV7-9 with TRBJ1-5, with 7 bases identical to TRBD1. There are 14 residues in the CDR3. CDR1 and CDR2 from the germline V gene are SEHNR and FQNEAQ (reference sequence). Losses at the gene ends were 4 bases for V and 9 bases for J; bases not matched to a gene: 9. The CDR3 loop is CASSSRDSVRPQHF. In nucleotides, the CDR3 is TGTGCCAGCAGCTCCCGGGACAGCGTACGGCCCCAGCATTTT.

V and J are TRBV29-1 and TRBJ1-1; 7 bases are a match to TRBD1. CDR1 and CDR2 (germline): SQVTM, ANQGSEA. This CDR3 has 10 amino acids. The trim removed 1 base at V and 10 bases at J, leaving 0 bases unmatched. The CDR3 sequence: CSVEAGGAFF. The CDR3, as DNA: TGCAGCGTTGAAGCAGGGGGAGCTTTCTTT.

To note about this clone: Other DNA sequences within the sample encode an identical CDR3. The rearrangement joins TRBV30 to TRBJ1-1; D may be TRBD1 (5 bases). V lost 0 bases to trimming and J lost 2 bases, with 7 bases between them. The germline gives CDR1 GTSNPN, CDR2 SVGIG (reference sequence). The CDR3 is 13 amino acids. CDR3 amino acids: CAWSVGANTEAFF. CDR3 DNA sequence: TGTGCCTGGAGTGTAGGGGCAAACACTGAAGCTTTCTTT.

This clone turned up a few times. The chain employs TRBV15 and TRBJ2-1; D might be TRBD2 (6 bases). With 3 bases removed from V and 0 bases from J, the gap between germline ends came to 15 bases. Per germline, CDR1 LNHNV and CDR2 YYDKDF (reference sequence). The CDR3 is 17 residues long. CDR3 DNA sequence: TGTGCCACCAGCAGCAGCCGGGACTTACTCTCCTACAATGAGCAGTTCTTC. Protein sequence: CATSSSRDLLSYNEQFF.

With regard to this clone: Other nucleotide sequences in the sample specify the same CDR3. The V call is TRBV4-1, the J call TRBJ2-2; D is unresolved. From germline, CDR1 is MGHRA and CDR2 YSYEKL. Deletions cut 4 bases from V and 5 bases from J, with 5 bases between. The CDR3 is 12 amino acids. In DNA form, the CDR3 reads TGCGCCAGCAGCCTTAATACCGGGGAGCTGTTTTTT. Its protein product is CASSLNTGELFF.

This clone was seen more than once but under ten times. The CDR3: CASAPGRGGSGYTF. The DNA of the CDR3 is TGTGCCAGCGCCCCCGGTAGGGGGGGGTCTGGCTACACCTTC. The V and J genes are TRBV2 and TRBJ1-2, with a tentative D call TRBD1 (6 bases). The germline V gene encodes CDR1 SNHLY and CDR2 FYNNEI. The V and J ends lost 8 bases and 7 bases respectively, with 20 bases between them. The CDR3 runs 14 residues.

This chain joins TRBV14 and TRBJ1-4, with D possibly matching TRBD1 (5 bases). CDR3 length: 16 residues. In germline, CDR1 is SGHDN, CDR2 FVKESK. V was cut by 1 base and J by 7 bases, with 16 bases left in between. CDR3: CASSQGGEGLSEKLFF. The CDR3 DNA sequence: TGTGCCAGCAGCCAAGGGGGAGAGGGACTGAGTGAAAAACTGTTTTTT.

This chain connects TRBV9 to TRBJ1-2; 7 bases align to TRBD1. The V gene's germline CDR1 is SGDLS and CDR2 YYNGEE. With V trimmed by 2 bases and J by 5 bases, 9 bases remained unmatched. CDR3 length: 15 amino acids. CDR3 DNA: TGTGCCAGCAGCGTGGGGGACAGCCCGTCTTATGGCTACACCTTC. This gives the protein CASSVGDSPSYGYTF.

A note on this clone: Other DNA sequences in the sample encode the same CDR3. This chain joins TRBV30 and TRBJ1-1, with D possibly matching TRBD1 (5 bases). The ends were cut back, 2 bases at V and 1 base at J, with 8 bases in the middle. Germline CDR1 is GTSNPN and CDR2 is SVGIG (reference sequence). This CDR3 contains 13 residues. In nucleotides, the CDR3 is TGTGCCTGGAGTAGGACACAGAACACTGAAGCTTTCTTT. Translation gives CAWSRTQNTEAFF.

V is TRBV7-8 and J is TRBJ1-5, with 11 bases fitting TRBD1. The junction had 6 bases not matched to a gene; V was cut back by 3 bases and J by 5 bases. The CDR3 is made up of 16 amino acids. Germline CDR1 reads SGHVS; CDR2 reads FQNEAQ. CDR3 residues: CASSFGPGQGDQPQHF. In DNA form, the CDR3 reads TGTGCCAGCAGCTTCGGACCGGGACAGGGGGATCAGCCCCAGCATTTT. The full variable domain, its missing parts supplied by reference TRBV7-8 and TRBJ1-5, is GAGVSQSPRYKVAKRGQDVALRCDPISGHVSLFWYQQALGQGPEFLTYFQNEAQLDKSGLPSDRFFAERPEGSVSTLKIQRTQQEDSAVYLCASSFGPGQGDQPQHFGDGTRLSIL.

This chain connects TRBV27 to TRBJ2-7, with TRBD1 matching 7 bases. Trimming at V came to 3 bases and at J to 5 bases, leaving 4 bases not matched to a gene. Germline V lookup: CDR1 MNHEY, CDR2 SMNVEV (reference sequence). The CDR3 sequence is 13 residues long. In DNA form, the CDR3 reads TGTGCCAGCAGTTTCCAGGGGGTCAACGAGCAGTACTTC. This encodes CASSFQGVNEQYF.

V gene TRBV27 combines with J gene TRBJ1-1; D gene unclear. CDR3 length: 14 residues. Trimming removed 7 bases from V and 0 bases from J, with 12 bases in between. Per germline, CDR1 MNHEY and CDR2 SMNVEV (reference sequence). The CDR3 DNA sequence: TGTGCCAGCAAACCGTCTGCAATGAACACTGAAGCTTTCTTT. Translation: CASKPSAMNTEAFF.

The CDR3 loop is CASSLAGTGNTIYF. The CDR3 nucleotides read TGTGCCAGCAGCTTAGCAGGGACCGGAAACACCATATATTTT. The chain joins TRBV11-2 to TRBJ1-3; D possibly corresponds to TRBD1 (5 bases). Germline V gene sequence: CDR1 SGHAT, CDR2 FQNNGV. This CDR3 comprises 14 residues. V gave up 1 base and J gave up 4 bases, with 8 bases separating them.

This chain joins TRBV2 and TRBJ2-7, with D tentatively TRBD1 (5 bases). V was clipped by 4 bases and J by 2 bases, with 12 bases between them. The CDR3 is 14 amino acids. Germline V gives CDR1 SNHLY, CDR2 FYNNEI. CDR3 in DNA: TGTGCCAGCAGTGGCAGGGTTTTTCCCTACGAGCAGTACTTC. It codes for CASSGRVFPYEQYF.

This clone was detected many times. The chain joins TRBV11-3 to TRBJ2-2; weak D call: TRBD1 (5 bases). The CDR3 is made up of 17 amino acids. Per the germline V gene, CDR1 is SGHNT and CDR2 is YENEEA. The V gene lost 1 base and the J gene lost 1 base, with 13 bases spanning the gap. The CDR3 DNA is TGTGCCAGCAGCTTAGTTTGGGCAGGGCAGAACACCGGGGAGCTGTTTTTT. Protein: CASSLVWAGQNTGELFF. Complete variable domain (other parts from reference TRBV11-3 and TRBJ2-2): EAGVVQSPRYKIIEKKQPVAFWCNPISGHNTLYWYLQNLGQGPELLIRYENEEAVDDSQLPKDRFSAERLKGVDSTLKIQPAELGDSAVYLCASSLVWAGQNTGELFFGEGSRLTVL.

This clone was counted a few times. The same CDR3 arises from other DNA sequences in this sample as well. The chain is built from TRBV6-5 and TRBJ1-1; D is possibly TRBD1 (5 bases). CDR3 length: 13 amino acids. Germline CDR1 is MNHEY and CDR2 is SVGAGI. V lost 0 bases, J lost 4 bases, and 6 bases lay in between. The CDR3 here is CASSYSGATEAFF. DNA of the CDR3: TGTGCCAGCAGTTACTCAGGGGCCACTGAAGCTTTCTTT.

The chain joins TRBV19 to TRBJ1-5, with 8 bases lining up with TRBD1. The CDR3 runs to 14 residues. J was trimmed by 9 bases and V by 8 bases; bases with no gene match: 12. Germline V gene sequence: CDR1 LNHDA, CDR2 SQIVND (reference sequence). CDR3 DNA sequence: TGTGCCAGTGGGGACAGGTCCATAATTCGGCCCCAGCATTTT. It codes for CASGDRSIIRPQHF.

The V gene is TRBV9, the J gene TRBJ1-1; D may be TRBD1 (5 bases). Germline V gene lookup returns CDR1 SGDLS and CDR2 YYNGEE. The CDR3 consists of 14 residues. V was cut by 0 bases and J by 4 bases, with 10 bases left in between. The CDR3 here is CASSVGGLSTEAFF. Written as DNA, the CDR3 is TGTGCCAGCAGCGTAGGGGGGTTGAGCACTGAAGCTTTCTTT.

This sequence joins TRBV29-1 and TRBJ2-3; D is uncertain. Trimming stripped 0 bases from V and 4 bases from J, with 11 bases between. Germline assignment: CDR1 SQVTM and CDR2 ANQGSEA. The CDR3 spans 14 residues. This CDR3 reads CSVEEPLASDTQYF. The DNA of the CDR3 is TGCAGCGTTGAAGAACCGCTTGCATCAGATACGCAGTATTTT.

This clone was recorded a few times. The gene calls are TRBV2 and TRBJ2-3; D is ambiguous. Per the germline V gene, CDR1 is SNHLY and CDR2 is FYNNEI. V lost 5 bases to trimming and J lost 2 bases, with 14 bases between them. The CDR3 is 15 residues long. CDR3 protein: CASSLTELNTDTQYF. CDR3 DNA sequence: TGTGCCAGCAGTCTCACAGAGCTCAACACAGATACGCAGTATTTT. Full variable domain (rest looked up from reference TRBV2 and TRBJ2-3): EPEVTQTPSHQVTQMGQEVILRCVPISNHLYFYWYRQILGQKVEFLVSFYNNEISEKSEIFDDQFSVERPDGSNFTLKIRSTKLEDSAMYFCASSLTELNTDTQYFGPGTRLTVL.

This chain connects TRBV7-9 to TRBJ2-3; perhaps TRBD2 as D (6 bases). There are 15 residues in the CDR3. Per the germline V gene, CDR1 is SEHNR and CDR2 is FQNEAQ (reference sequence). V was shortened by 3 bases and J by 2 bases, with 12 bases between the two germline ends. The CDR3 protein is CASSFGGSDTDTQYF. Written as DNA, the CDR3 is TGTGCCAGCAGCTTCGGGGGAAGTGACACAGATACGCAGTATTTT.

The rearrangement uses TRBV5-6 and TRBJ1-4; 9 nucleotides match TRBD1. This CDR3 is 15 amino acids long. V was pared by 2 bases and J by 2 bases, with 1 base of the junction left unmatched. Germline V lookup: CDR1 SGHDT, CDR2 YYEEEE. Written as DNA, the CDR3 is TGTGCCAGCAGCTTAGGGACAGGGACTAATGAAAAACTGTTTTTT. It yields the protein CASSLGTGTNEKLFF.